This entry features one T cell receptor beta chain sequence. V lost 4 bases and J lost 1, with 7 bases in between. The CDR3 contains 13 residues. Germline V lookup: CDR1 ENHRY, CDR2 SYGVKD. Researchers made TCR beta libraries by using iRepertoire HTBI primers and running Arm-PCR on CDR3 regions. TCRdb reprocessed the multiplex PCR reads via MiXCR and lists one record per CDR3 protein. The profile covers 600,000 to 650,000 distinct CDR3 sequences, with around 17% appearing a single time and 18% taken by the ten largest. Time point denoted: newly diagnosed GD, antithyroid drugs for less than 3 months. RNA isolated from PBMCs was used to make the TCR library. The sample belongs to a study of regulatory T cells in long-lasting Graves disease. These data are also associated with another study on T cells in Graves' hyperthyroidism and ophthalmopathy.

The rearrangement uses TRBV10-3 and TRBJ1-2; no clear D. This specimen was peripheral blood mononuclear cells (PBMCs), taken at new diagnosis, from a patient treated with antithyroid drugs. The TCR comes from a woman aged 25 to 39 with Graves disease. CDR3 bases: TGTGCCATCAGTGGGAAAATTAACTATGGCTACACCTTC. It codes for CAISGKINYGYTF.